Following are 24 T cell receptor beta chains from one sample sequenced in a study of blood T cells in healthy people across ages. It was with a sample-barcoded 5' primer and a J-beta primer mix that a second PCR of about 6 to 12 cycles was run. TCRdb reanalysed the 5' RACE reads using MiXCR and keeps one entry per CDR3 protein. Here the sample spans approximately 810,000 distinct CDR3 sequences, 36% being singletons. Input material: blood. The source is a man between 18 and 29 years old in good health.

This clonotype appeared once. At one boundary the junction diverges from the germline segment, which might be a read error. The chain has TRBV4-3 and TRBJ1-4, with D unclear. Per germline, CDR1 LGHNA and CDR2 YSLEER. The CDR3 extends over 19 amino acids. Here the CDR3 reads CASSQAPRGYPATSEKLFF. Written as DNA, the CDR3 is TGCGCCAGCAGCCAAGCCCCCCGAGGGTATCCCGCAACTAGTGAAAAACTGTTTTTT.

The gene calls are TRBV4-1 and TRBJ2-7; D is unresolved. The CDR3 spans 16 residues. Germline CDR1 MGHRA, CDR2 YSYEKL. V shed 3 bases and J shed 3 bases, with 18 bases lying between them. The CDR3: CASSQNLKQGFYEQYF. The CDR3 DNA is TGCGCCAGCAGCCAGAATTTGAAGCAAGGCTTCTACGAGCAGTACTTC.

The V gene is TRBV5-1, the J gene TRBJ1-1; D ambiguous. The V and J ends lost 8 bases and 4 bases respectively, with 15 bases between them. In germline, CDR1 is SGHRS, CDR2 YFSETQ. The CDR3 has 13 amino acids. The chain's CDR3 is CASLDAWGTEAFF. The CDR3 bases are TGCGCCAGTTTGGACGCCTGGGGCACTGAAGCTTTCTTT.

The rearrangement uses TRBV12-3 or TRBV12-4 and TRBJ1-4; D uncertain. V gave up 4 bases and J gave up 0 bases, with 15 bases separating them. The CDR3 length is 17 residues. The CDR3, as DNA: TGTGCCAGCAGTTCCCTAAACTCAGAACCAACTAATGAAAAACTGTTTTTT. The encoded protein is CASSSLNSEPTNEKLFF.

V is TRBV11-3 and J is TRBJ2-5; TRBD2 agrees at 13 bases. Germline V gene sequence: CDR1 SGHNT, CDR2 YENEEA. The CDR3 is 18 residues long. The ends lost 3 bases at V and 3 bases at J; junction bases unmatched: 10. Here the CDR3 reads CASSFWTSGGLSEETQYF. Written as DNA, the CDR3 is TGTGCCAGCAGCTTTTGGACTAGCGGGGGCCTCAGTGAAGAGACCCAGTACTTC.

Worth noting for this clonotype: Germline is not matched at one junction end, which may reflect a read error. This chain connects TRBV4-3 to TRBJ2-3; D is undetermined. Germline V gives CDR1 LGHNA, CDR2 YSLEER. The CDR3 extends over 17 amino acids. The CDR3 spells CACSQDVGQISTDTQYF. The CDR3 DNA is TGCGCCTGCAGCCAAGATGTCGGGCAAATTAGCACAGATACGCAGTATTTT.

This clonotype was counted only a few times. The gene calls are TRBV12-3 or TRBV12-4 and TRBJ1-1; 8 bases fit TRBD1. This CDR3 contains 14 residues. J lost 2 bases, V lost 4 bases, and 3 bases had no gene match. The CDR3 here is CASSSQGVNTEAFF. The CDR3 DNA is TGTGCCAGCAGTTCACAGGGGGTCAACACTGAAGCTTTCTTT.

The chain couples TRBV12-3 or TRBV12-4 to TRBJ2-3, with 7 bases matching TRBD2. The CDR3 totals 15 residues. The V gene end was trimmed by 3 bases and the J gene end by 2 bases; junction bases not matched to a gene: 5. CDR3: CASSFTGGVTDTQYF. The CDR3 DNA sequence: TGTGCCAGCAGTTTTACGGGGGGAGTCACAGATACGCAGTATTTT.

Here the CDR3 DNA reads TGTGCCAGTAGCCCCGTAGGGACAGGCGATTTGGGGACCCAGTACTTC. Translation gives CASSPVGTGDLGTQYF. The gene calls are TRBV19 and TRBJ2-5; the match to TRBD1 covers 8 bases. The CDR3 covers 16 residues. The germline V gene encodes CDR1 LNHDA and CDR2 SQIVND (reference sequence). V shed 6 bases, J shed 7 bases, and the junction held 16 bases outside the gene matches.

This clonotype was seen many times. The CDR3 loop reads CASSSNSRGNEKLFF. CDR3 in DNA: TGTGCCAGCAGTTCCAACAGTCGCGGTAATGAAAAACTGTTTTTT. The V and J genes are TRBV12-3 or TRBV12-4 and TRBJ1-4; no definite D call. The CDR3 covers 15 residues. The germline V and J ends were trimmed by 4 bases and 4 bases, with 13 bases remaining between them.

This sequence joins TRBV28 and TRBJ2-1; TRBD1 matches at 8 bases. CDR1 is MDHEN, CDR2 SYDVKM, per germline. CDR3 length: 16 amino acids. Trimming at V came to 5 bases and at J to 3 bases, leaving 9 bases not matched to a gene. For the CDR3, the DNA is TGTGCCAGCAGTCCCCGGACAGGGACAGACTACAATGAGCAGTTCTTC. Translation: CASSPRTGTDYNEQFF.

CDR3 residues: CASSQGRFEAFF. The CDR3 nucleotides are TGTGCCAGCAGCCAGGGACGGTTTGAAGCTTTCTTT. The chain couples TRBV4-2 to TRBJ1-1, with D perhaps matching TRBD1 (5 bases). Germline loops: CDR1 LGHNA, CDR2 YNFKEQ. V gave up 3 bases and J gave up 7 bases, with 9 bases separating them. This CDR3 comprises 12 residues.

This clonotype was seen only a few times. The chain is built from TRBV20-1 and TRBJ2-1, with no clear D. The CDR3 length is 16 residues. The V end was cut by 6 bases, the J end by 0 bases, with 18 bases between. Looked up from germline, CDR1 is DFQATT and CDR2 is SNEGSKA (reference sequence). CDR3 bases: TGCAGTGCGGCCGGCAAAACCCGAAGCTCCTACAATGAGCAGTTCTTC. Translation: CSAAGKTRSSYNEQFF.

This clonotype was seen a few times. The chain employs TRBV12-3 or TRBV12-4 and TRBJ2-3; perhaps TRBD1 as D (6 bases). The CDR3 sequence is 16 residues long. V was pared by 6 bases and J by 2 bases, with 18 bases between. The CDR3 reads CASRPGQSQFTDTQYF. The CDR3 DNA is TGTGCCAGCAGACCGGGACAAAGTCAATTCACAGATACGCAGTATTTT.

This clonotype was detected many times. The chain employs TRBV6-2 or TRBV6-3 and TRBJ2-7; D not certain. Trimming removed 7 bases at V and 1 base at J, with 11 bases between. The CDR3 consists of 13 residues. CDR1 is MNHEY and CDR2 is SVGEGT in the germline V gene. The CDR3 DNA reads TGTGCCAGCATTCGGTCGGGTTCCTACGAGCAGTACTTC. It specifies CASIRSGSYEQYF.

CDR3 in amino acids: CASPDRPSGNTIYF. In DNA, the CDR3 is TGTGCCAGCCCGGACAGACCCTCTGGAAACACCATATATTTT. V usage is TRBV12-3 or TRBV12-4 and J usage is TRBJ1-3, with D perhaps matching TRBD1 (6 bases). The CDR3 length is 14 residues. With 8 bases removed from V and 0 bases from J, the gap between germline ends came to 11 bases.

The sample holds a few counts of this clonotype. The chain couples TRBV7-9 to TRBJ1-1, with TRBD1 as a possible D gene (5 bases). The V gene lost 5 bases and the J gene lost 4 bases, with 14 bases spanning the gap. Per germline, CDR1 SEHNR and CDR2 FQNEAQ (reference sequence). The CDR3 totals 14 residues. The DNA of the CDR3 is TGTGCCAGCAGCACCAGGGAGGCTAGCACTGAAGCTTTCTTT. Protein sequence: CASSTREASTEAFF. The variable domain in full, with the rest retrieved from reference TRBV7-9 and TRBJ1-1, is DTGVSQNPRHKITKRGQNVTFRCDPISEHNRLYWYRQTLGQGPEFLTYFQNEAQLEKSRLLSDRFSAERPKGSFSTLEIQRTEQGDSAMYLCASSTREASTEAFFGQGTRLTVV.

This clonotype was counted only a few times. CDR3: CASSPHKGYEQYF. The CDR3 region has the DNA TGTGCCAGCAGTCCCCACAAAGGCTACGAGCAGTACTTC. The chain is built from TRBV27 and TRBJ2-7; D gene unclear. Trimming took off 5 bases at V and 3 bases at J, with 11 bases between the two ends. The CDR3 covers 13 residues. CDR1 and CDR2 from the germline V gene are MNHEY and SMNVEV (reference sequence).

For this clonotype: Its ends do not fully match the called genes, so a read error is possible. The chain links TRBV7-9 to TRBJ2-1; 7 nucleotides align to TRBD2. CDR3 length: 17 residues. In germline, CDR1 is SEHNR, CDR2 FQNEAQ (reference sequence). CDR3 in DNA: TGTGCCAGCAGCCTAGGAGGATCGGGGGGATCCTACGATGAGCAGTTCTTC. Its protein is CASSLGGSGGSYDEQFF.

The V and J genes are TRBV30 and TRBJ2-7, with no clear D. CDR3 size: 12 residues. V was shortened by 0 bases and J by 4 bases, with 7 bases between the two germline ends. CDR1 and CDR2 from the germline V gene are GTSNPN and SVGIG (reference sequence). CDR3 DNA: TGTGCCTGGAGTGTACTTGGGTACGAGCAGTACTTC. Its protein product is CAWSVLGYEQYF.

A note on this clonotype: Being one base from a much bigger clone, this may be a read error. The CDR3 sequence is CASSPPGGKNILYF. DNA of the CDR3: TGTGCCAGCAGCCCCCCCGGCGGGAAAAACATTCTGTACTTC. The chain joins TRBV7-2 to TRBJ2-4; the D gene is possibly TRBD2 (6 bases). The V gene's germline CDR1 is SGHTA and CDR2 FQGNSA. The CDR3 spans 14 residues.

This clonotype was counted only a few times. The chain joins TRBV7-2 to TRBJ1-1; TRBD1 agrees at 7 bases. The CDR3 totals 16 residues. Trimming cost V 1 base and J 1 base; bases outside gene matches: 6. Germline values: CDR1 SGHTA, CDR2 FQGNSA. CDR3 protein: CASSLGTGAWNTEAFF. CDR3 bases: TGTGCCAGCAGCTTAGGGACAGGAGCTTGGAACACTGAAGCTTTCTTT.

This clonotype has a handful of counts. This sequence joins TRBV20-1 and TRBJ1-4; D is unresolved. V dropped 6 bases and J dropped 8 bases, with 16 bases sitting between them. Germline lookup yields CDR1 DFQATT and CDR2 SNEGSKA (reference sequence). This CDR3 spans 13 amino acids. DNA of the CDR3: TGCAGTGCCGCTGGGGAGTTGCGCGAAAAACTGTTTTTT. Translating gives CSAAGELREKLFF.

This clonotype showed up just a few times. The chain employs TRBV19 and TRBJ1-1; 8 nucleotides agree with TRBD1. J was trimmed by 6 bases and V by 5 bases; bases with no gene match: 8. Germline values: CDR1 LNHDA, CDR2 SQIVND (reference sequence). There are 14 residues in the CDR3. CDR3 residues: CASSPPPGQAEAFF. CDR3 coding DNA: TGTGCCAGTAGTCCCCCACCGGGACAGGCTGAAGCTTTCTTT. Looking up the rest from reference TRBV19 and TRBJ1-1 gives the full variable domain: DGGITQSPKYLFRKEGQNVTLSCEQNLNHDAMYWYRQDPGQGLRLIYYSQIVNDFQKGDIAEGYSVSREKKESFPLTVTSAQKNPTAFYLCASSPPPGQAEAFFGQGTRLTVV.